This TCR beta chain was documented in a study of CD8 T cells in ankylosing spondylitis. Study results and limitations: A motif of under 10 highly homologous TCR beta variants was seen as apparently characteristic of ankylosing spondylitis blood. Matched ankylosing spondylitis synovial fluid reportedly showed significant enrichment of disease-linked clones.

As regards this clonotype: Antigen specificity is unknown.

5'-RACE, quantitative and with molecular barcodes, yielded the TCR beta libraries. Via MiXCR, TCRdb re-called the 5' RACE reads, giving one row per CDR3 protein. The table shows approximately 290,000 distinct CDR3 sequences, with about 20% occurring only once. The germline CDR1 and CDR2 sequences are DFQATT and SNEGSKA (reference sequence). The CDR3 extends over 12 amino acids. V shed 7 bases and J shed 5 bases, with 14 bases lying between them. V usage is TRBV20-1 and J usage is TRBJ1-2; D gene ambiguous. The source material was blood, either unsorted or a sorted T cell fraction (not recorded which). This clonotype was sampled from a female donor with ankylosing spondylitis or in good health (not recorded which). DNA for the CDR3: TGCAGTGTTGGCCTTTCGGCATATGGCTACACCTTC. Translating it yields CSVGLSAYGYTF.